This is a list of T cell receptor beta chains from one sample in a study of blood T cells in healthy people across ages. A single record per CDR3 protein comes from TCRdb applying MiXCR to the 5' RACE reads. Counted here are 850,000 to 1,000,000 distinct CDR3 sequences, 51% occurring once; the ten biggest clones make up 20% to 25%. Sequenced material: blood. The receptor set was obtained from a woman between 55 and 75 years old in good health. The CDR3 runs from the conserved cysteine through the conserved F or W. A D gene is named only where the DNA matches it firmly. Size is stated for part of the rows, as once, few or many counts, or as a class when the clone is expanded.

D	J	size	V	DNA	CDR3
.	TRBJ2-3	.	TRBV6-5	TGTGCCAGCAGTTACTCGACGTGGCGGGCGAGGGAGAGTACAGATACGCAGTATTTT	CASSYSTWRARESTDTQYF
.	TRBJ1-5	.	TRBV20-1	TGCAGTGCCGCCGGGAGCGGCAATCAGCCCCAGCATTTT	CSAAGSGNQPQHF
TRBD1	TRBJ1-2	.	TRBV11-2	TGTGCCAGCAGCTTAGGACAGGGAAGCAACTATGGCTACACCTTC	CASSLGQGSNYGYTF
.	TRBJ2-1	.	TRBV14	TGTGCCAGCAGCCAAGAAGTCGGGGATGAGCAGTTCTTC	CASSQEVGDEQFF
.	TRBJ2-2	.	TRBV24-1	TGTGCCACCAGTGCTCGACTCACCGGGGAGCTGTTTTTT	CATSARLTGELFF
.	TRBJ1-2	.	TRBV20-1	TGCAGTGCTAGAAGCGGGGTGTCTAACTATGGCTACACCTTC	CSARSGVSNYGYTF
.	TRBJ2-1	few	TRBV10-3	TGTGCCATCAGTGATGCTAGTTACAATGAGCAGTTCTTC	CAISDASYNEQFF
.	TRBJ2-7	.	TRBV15	TGTGCCACCAGCAGAGACGGGTGGGAGTACTTC	CATSRDGWEYF
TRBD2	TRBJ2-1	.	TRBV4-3	TGCGCCAGCAGCCAAGAGGGAGGGCCGCATGAGCAGTTCTTC	CASSQEGGPHEQFF
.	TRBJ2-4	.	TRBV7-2	TGTGCCAGCAGTAGTTTAAACATTCAGTACTTC	CASSSLNIQYF
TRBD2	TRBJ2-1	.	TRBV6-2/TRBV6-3	TGTGCCAGCAGTTACGCGATTACTAGCGGGAGAGGGTCCTACAATGAGCAGTTCTTC	CASSYAITSGRGSYNEQFF
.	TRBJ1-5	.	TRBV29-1	TGCAGCGGTATACCGGGACGAGATAGCAATCAGCCCCAGCATTTT	CSGIPGRDSNQPQHF
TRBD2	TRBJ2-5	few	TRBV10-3	TGTGCCATCAGTGAGGGACTAGCGGGAGTTGGGCAGTACTTC	CAISEGLAGVGQYF
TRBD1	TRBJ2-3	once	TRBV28	TGTGCCAGCAGTATTCTCCTGTGGGGGACAGGGACAGATACGCAGTATTTT	CASSILLWGTGTDTQYF
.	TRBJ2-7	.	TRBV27	TGTGCCAGCAATGGGGGCGGCTACGAGCAGTACTTC	CASNGGGYEQYF
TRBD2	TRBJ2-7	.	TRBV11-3	TGTGCCAGCAGCGTAAGCGGGAGATCTCTAGGGTACAATGAGCAGTACTTC	CASSVSGRSLGYNEQYF
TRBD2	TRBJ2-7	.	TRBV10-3	TGTGCCATCAGTGAGTTGCGGGGGGGGCTAGCGGGAGGAGAGCAGTACTTC	CAISELRGGLAGGEQYF
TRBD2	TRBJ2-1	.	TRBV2	TGTGCCAGCAGTGAATTGGGTCGGGAGGGCTATAATGAGCAGTTCTTC	CASSELGREGYNEQFF
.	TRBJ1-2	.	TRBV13	TGTGCCAGCAGCAGACAGGTCCTCTATGGCTACACCTTC	CASSRQVLYGYTF
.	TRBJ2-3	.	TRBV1	TGCACCAGCAGCCCTAGGGGGGATACGCAGTATTTT	CTSSPRGDTQYF
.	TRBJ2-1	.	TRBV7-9	TGTGCCAGCACGGGGAACAATGAGCAGTTCTTC	CASTGNNEQFF
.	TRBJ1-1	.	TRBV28	TGTGCCAGCAGACCCGGGACTGCCCTAGGGGTGAAAGACACTGAAGCTTTCTTT	CASRPGTALGVKDTEAFF
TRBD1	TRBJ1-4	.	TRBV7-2	TGTGCCAGCAGGAAAGACAGGGGTTCAACTAATGAAAAACTGTTTTTT	CASRKDRGSTNEKLFF
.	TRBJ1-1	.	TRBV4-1	TGCGCCAGCAGCCAAGAAGGAGGGGGTGCTGAAGCTTTCTTT	CASSQEGGGAEAFF
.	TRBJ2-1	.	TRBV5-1	TGCGCCAGCAGCTTGGGACAGGTTTACAATGAGCAGTTCTTC	CASSLGQVYNEQFF
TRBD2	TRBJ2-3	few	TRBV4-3	TGCGCCAGCAGCCAATCGGTTAGCGGGAGTGTAGATACGCAGTATTTT	CASSQSVSGSVDTQYF
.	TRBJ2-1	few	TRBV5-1	TGCGCCAGCAGCCCTGCAAGGGGCTATGAGCAGTTCTTC	CASSPARGYEQFF
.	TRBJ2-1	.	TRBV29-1	TGCAGCGTTGGCATAACGGGGTATGAGCAGTTCTTC	CSVGITGYEQFF
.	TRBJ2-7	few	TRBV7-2	TGTGCCAGCAGCCAGGGAGGGACAGTCTTCTCCTACGAGCAGTACTTC	CASSQGGTVFSYEQYF
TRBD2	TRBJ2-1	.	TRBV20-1	TGCAGTGCCTTAGCGGGAGGTGGCGCTGAGCAGTTCTTC	CSALAGGGAEQFF
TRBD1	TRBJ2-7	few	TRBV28	TGTGCCAGCAGTCCCTGGACAGGGGGCATTGTAGTGTACGAGCAGTACTTC	CASSPWTGGIVVYEQYF
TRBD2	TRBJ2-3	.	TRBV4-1	TGCGCCAGCAGCCCGGGGACTAGCGGGAGCCCGACCTCAGATACGCAGTATTTT	CASSPGTSGSPTSDTQYF
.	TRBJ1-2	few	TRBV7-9	TGTGCCAGCAGCTTAACCGGTAGTGCCTATGGCTACACCTTC	CASSLTGSAYGYTF
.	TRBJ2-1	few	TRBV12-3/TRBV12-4	TGTGCCAGCAGTTTAGGTCAGGGGCTAAATGAGCAGTTCTTC	CASSLGQGLNEQFF
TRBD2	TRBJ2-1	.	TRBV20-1	TGCAGTGCTCAATATAGCGGGAGGCCCTACAATGAGCAGTTCTTC	CSAQYSGRPYNEQFF
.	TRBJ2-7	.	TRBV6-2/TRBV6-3	TGTGCCAGCAGTTACGCCTCGGGGGCGTACTCCTACGAGCAGTACTTC	CASSYASGAYSYEQYF
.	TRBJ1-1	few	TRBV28	TGTGCCAGCAGTTTATCGTCCAGAAACACTGAAGCTTTCTTT	CASSLSSRNTEAFF
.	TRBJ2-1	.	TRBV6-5	TGTGCCAGCAGTTACTCGTCTATCAATGAGCAGTTCTTC	CASSYSSINEQFF
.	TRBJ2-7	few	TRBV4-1	TGCGCCAGCAGCCATCGACATGTGGGCTCCTACGAGCAGTACTTC	CASSHRHVGSYEQYF
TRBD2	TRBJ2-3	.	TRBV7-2	TGTGCCAGCAGCCCAGCCCGGCTAGCGGGAGTGGATACGCAGTATTTT	CASSPARLAGVDTQYF
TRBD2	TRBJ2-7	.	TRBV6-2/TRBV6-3	TGTGCCAGCAGCCCCGGACTAGCCCGAGGGCACTACGAGCAGTACTTC	CASSPGLARGHYEQYF
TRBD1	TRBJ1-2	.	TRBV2	TGTGCCAGCAGTGAGGAACGGGACAGGGATGCCGGCTACACCTTC	CASSEERDRDAGYTF
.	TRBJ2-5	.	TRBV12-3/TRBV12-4	TGTGCCAGCAGTTTAGCGGGGACAATCCCAGAGACCCAGTACTTC	CASSLAGTIPETQYF